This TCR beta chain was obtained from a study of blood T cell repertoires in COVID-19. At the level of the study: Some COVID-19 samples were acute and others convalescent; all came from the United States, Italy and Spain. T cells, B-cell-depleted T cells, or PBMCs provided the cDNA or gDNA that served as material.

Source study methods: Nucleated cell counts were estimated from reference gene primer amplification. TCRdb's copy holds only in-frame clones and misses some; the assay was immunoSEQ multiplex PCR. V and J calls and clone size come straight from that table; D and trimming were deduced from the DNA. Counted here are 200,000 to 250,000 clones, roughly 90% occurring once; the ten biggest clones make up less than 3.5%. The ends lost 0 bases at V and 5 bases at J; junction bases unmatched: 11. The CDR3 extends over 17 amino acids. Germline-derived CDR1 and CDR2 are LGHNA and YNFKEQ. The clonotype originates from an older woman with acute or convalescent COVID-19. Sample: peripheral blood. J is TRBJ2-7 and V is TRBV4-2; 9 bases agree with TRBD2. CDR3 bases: TGTGCCAGCAGCCAAGATCGCCCAGCGGGAGGTATCAACGAGCAGTACTTC. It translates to CASSQDRPAGGINEQYF.